Listed here is a single T cell receptor (beta chain). Its specificity is unknown. V was clipped by 6 bases and J by 0 bases, with 10 bases between them. The CDR3 has 14 residues. CDR1 and CDR2 from the germline V gene are SNHLY and FYNNEI. These data belong to a study of shared clonotypes between healthy human individuals. Study overall: Participating donors consisted of two women and a few men aged 18 to 49.

Sequencing was at deep level. The data were produced by immunoSEQ multiplex PCR, yet TCRdb's version contains in-frame clones alone and is incomplete. The table has approximately 620,000 clones, 95% to 98% seen once; the top ten hold 0.045% to 0.07%. Regarding the study as a whole: Relative to memory subsets, naive subsets generally showed larger estimated richness.

The chain has TRBV2 and TRBJ2-3; no clear D gene. This receptor was taken from a woman between 25 and 40 years old in good health. Source material: naive CD4+ T cells sorted from blood. The subset was: CD45RA+ positively selected. This CDR3 reads CASRELSSTDTQYF. In DNA form, the CDR3 reads TGTGCCAGCAGAGAGCTCAGCAGCACAGATACGCAGTATTTT.